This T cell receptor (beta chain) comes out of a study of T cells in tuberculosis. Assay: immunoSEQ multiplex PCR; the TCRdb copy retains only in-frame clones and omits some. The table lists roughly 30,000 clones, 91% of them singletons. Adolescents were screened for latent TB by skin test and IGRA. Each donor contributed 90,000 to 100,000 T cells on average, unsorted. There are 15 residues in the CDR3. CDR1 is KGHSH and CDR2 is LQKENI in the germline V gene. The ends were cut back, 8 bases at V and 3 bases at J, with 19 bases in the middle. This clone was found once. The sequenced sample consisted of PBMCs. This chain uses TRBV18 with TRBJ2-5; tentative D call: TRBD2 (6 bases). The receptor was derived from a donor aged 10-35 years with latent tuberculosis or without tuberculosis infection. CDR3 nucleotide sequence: TGTGCCAGCCTCGTGCCGGGAGTTTCCGAAGAGACCCAGTACTTC. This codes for CASLVPGVSEETQYF.